A single sample gave rise to the 27 T cell receptor beta chains below, sequenced in a study of tumor-infiltrating lymphocytes in primary liver carcinoma. Reverse transcription of roughly 0.5 ug total RNA with a constant-region primer produced TCR beta cDNA. Library construction for TCR beta comprised three nested multiplex PCR rounds performed with slightly modified ARM-PCR. Use of TRBV1-TRBV30 forward primers with a C-beta reverse primer characterized the first two PCR rounds, which lasted around 9 cycles each. Each CDR3 protein gets one entry after TCRdb re-called the multiplex PCR reads with MiXCR. The sample consists of around 120,000 distinct CDR3 sequences, 50% to 65% of them appearing once. Taking about 19-32 mg of unsorted bulk tissue, the authors co-extracted RNA and DNA. The sequencing sample was made of liver tumor tissue from sampling region 1. Regarding subset: tumor region T1, superior pole. The origin of the receptors is a woman aged 55-69 years with primary liver carcinoma and hepatitis B virus infection.

This clonotype was detected ten times or more. The chain has TRBV29-1 and TRBJ2-7; 8 nucleotides match TRBD2. V lost 4 bases to trimming and J lost 4 bases; unmatched junction nucleotides: 30. Per germline, CDR1 SQVTM and CDR2 ANQGSEA. CDR3 length: 21 amino acids. CDR3 protein: CSVVVQKTFAGGLNLPYEQYF. Written as DNA, the CDR3 is TGCAGCGTTGTAGTACAGAAGACCTTTGCGGGAGGACTAAACCTCCCTTACGAGCAGTACTTC.

Turning to this clonotype: An end of the junction does not agree with germline; a read error may underlie this. The V call is TRBV11-1, the J call TRBJ2-3; 7 positions agree with TRBD2. CDR3 length equals 14 residues. Germline V CDR1 and CDR2: SGHAT, FQDESV (reference sequence). CDR3 DNA: TGTGCCAGCAGCTTAAGACAACGTGCGGGAGAGCCTTACTTT. This gives the protein CASSLRQRAGEPYF.

On this clonotype itself: Relative to the germline gene, one junction end is altered; a read error may explain this. This chain connects TRBV11-2 to TRBJ1-5; 7 nucleotides agree with TRBD1. The CDR3 is 15 amino acids. CDR1 and CDR2 from the germline V gene are SGHAT and FQNNGV. The DNA of the CDR3 is TGTCCCAGCAGCTTAGAGGGGGCAGGGCGTCAACCCCAGCATTTT. Its translation: CPSSLEGAGRQPQHF.

This clonotype came up many times. V usage is TRBV12-3 or TRBV12-4 and J usage is TRBJ1-2, with 7 bases fitting TRBD1. This CDR3 is 13 amino acids long. V trimming: 6 bases; J trimming: 5 bases; junction bases outside the gene matches: 6. CDR3 protein: CASREKQGYGYTF. CDR3 DNA sequence: TGTGCCAGCAGGGAGAAACAGGGGTATGGCTACACCTTC.

About this clonotype itself: Because it lacks the conserved phenylalanine or tryptophan at the end, this CDR3 is likely a read error. The rearrangement links TRBV29-1 to TRBJ2-3, with D perhaps given as TRBD1 or TRBD2 (5 bases each). The CDR3 has 13 residues. CDR1 is SQVTM and CDR2 is ANQGSEA in the germline V gene. CDR3 sequence (DNA): TGCAGCGTTGACGTTGCTAGCACAGGTACGCAGTATATT. Its translation: CSVDVASTGTQYI.

This clonotype was detected many times. The chain joins TRBV28 to TRBJ2-1, with 14 bases matching TRBD2. The CDR3 extends over 17 amino acids. With 6 bases clipped from V and 9 bases from J, the junction kept 13 bases outside the gene matches. CDR1 and CDR2 from the germline V gene are MDHEN and SYDVKM. CDR3 nucleotide sequence: TGTGCCAGCAGAGAAAACCCGGGACTAGCGGGAGTGGTTGAGCAGTTCTTC. It codes for CASRENPGLAGVVEQFF.

This clonotype has ten or more counts. This chain uses TRBV6-6 with TRBJ2-5; TRBD1 is a possible D gene (6 bases). V lost 5 bases to trimming and J lost 5 bases, with 15 bases between them. CDR1 is MNHNY and CDR2 is SVGAGI in the germline V gene (reference sequence). The CDR3 is 14 amino acids. CDR3 residues: CASSLGRGMETQYF. The DNA of the CDR3 is TGTGCCAGCAGTCTGGGCAGGGGTATGGAGACCCAGTACTTC.

This clonotype has a handful of counts. The chain carries TRBV28 and TRBJ2-7; D gene unclear. With 6 bases removed from V and 0 bases from J, the gap between germline ends came to 9 bases. CDR1 and CDR2 (germline): MDHEN, SYDVKM. The CDR3 is 13 amino acids. The CDR3 here is CASRRTSSYEQYF. The CDR3 DNA is TGTGCCAGCAGGCGAACAAGCTCCTACGAGCAGTACTTC.

There are a few counts of this clonotype. V usage is TRBV2 and J usage is TRBJ2-1; 10 nucleotides agree with TRBD1. V lost 7 bases, J lost 10 bases, and 7 bases stayed unmatched. The CDR3 is 13 residues long. Germline lookup yields CDR1 SNHLY and CDR2 FYNNEI. CDR3 in DNA: TGTGCCAGCATTAGGGACAGGGGCGAAGAGCAGTTCTTC. This translates into CASIRDRGEEQFF.

The chain's CDR3 is CASSLARGLYEQYF. For the CDR3, the DNA is TGTGCCAGCAGTTTGGCCAGGGGGCTTTACGAGCAGTACTTC. The chain combines TRBV27 with TRBJ2-7, with TRBD1 identical over 8 bases. CDR1 is MNHEY and CDR2 is SMNVEV in the germline V gene (reference sequence). The V gene end was trimmed by 3 bases and the J gene end by 4 bases; junction bases not matched to a gene: 5. The CDR3 length is 14 residues.

This clonotype was counted only a few times. CDR3 sequence (DNA): TGTGCCAGCCGTCGCCAGGGCTACGAGCAGTACTTC. Translated, it gives CASRRQGYEQYF. J is TRBJ2-7 and V is TRBV2; possible D gene TRBD1, 5 bases. Germline-derived CDR1 and CDR2 are SNHLY and FYNNEI. Trimming removed 8 bases at V and 3 bases at J, with 11 bases between. The CDR3 has 12 amino acids.

This clonotype appeared a single time. DNA for the CDR3: TGCAGTGTCACGGGGTACTCGGGCGGGGAGTCGTTTTTT. It codes for CSVTGYSGGESFF. The chain employs TRBV29-1 and TRBJ2-2; perhaps TRBD2 as D (6 bases). This CDR3 spans 13 amino acids. Germline CDR1 and CDR2: SQVTM and ANQGSEA.

About this clonotype itself: This may stem from a read error, because a much larger clone lies one nucleotide away. The CDR3 end shows no conserved phenylalanine or tryptophan, and so a read error is likely. V and J are TRBV10-3 and TRBJ2-7; D unresolved. The V gene lost 11 bases and the J gene lost 2 bases, with 13 bases spanning the gap. The CDR3 has 12 residues. The germline gives CDR1 ENHRY, CDR2 SYGVKD. For the CDR3, the DNA is TGTGCCGTTGCGTCCCTTACCTACGAGCAGTACTAC. This codes for CAVASLTYEQYY.

A note on this clonotype: Since a much larger clone is just one base distant, this may be a read error. The chain links TRBV29-1 to TRBJ2-1, with 7 bases fitting TRBD1. This CDR3 is 16 amino acids long. CDR1 and CDR2 from the germline V gene are SQVTM and ANQGSEA. Trimming at V came to 1 base and at J to 5 bases, leaving 11 bases not matched to a gene. The CDR3: CSVEGVLQGRNNEQFF. CDR3 nucleotide sequence: TGCAGCGTTGAAGGGGTGTTACAGGGGCGCAACAATGAGCAGTTCTTC.

In regard to this clonotype: This sequence may be a read error, since a much larger clone differs from it by one base. The chain uses TRBV12-3 or TRBV12-4 and TRBJ2-7; TRBD2 matches at 8 bases. This CDR3 region has 14 residues. J lost 2 bases, V lost 5 bases, and 5 bases had no gene match. CDR3 sequence reads: CASSPGLVPYEQYF. CDR3 DNA: TGTGCCAGCAGTCCGGGACTAGTTCCCTACGAGCAGTACTTC.

Of note for this clonotype: A read error is likely, as this CDR3 ends without the conserved phenylalanine or tryptophan. The chain carries TRBV29-1 and TRBJ2-5; 8 bases are a match to TRBD2. This CDR3 region has 19 residues. The junction had 17 bases not matched to a gene; V was cut back by 1 base and J by 1 base. The germline V gene has CDR1 SQVTM and CDR2 ANQGSEA. CDR3 residues: CSVEGRPLADFSFQETQYS. CDR3 nucleotide sequence: TGCAGCGTTGAAGGCCGCCCACTAGCGGACTTTTCATTCCAAGAGACCCAGTACTCC.

This clonotype was counted ten times or more. The chain joins TRBV5-4 to TRBJ2-3; 8 bases are a match to TRBD2. The junction had 5 bases not matched to a gene; V was cut back by 0 bases and J by 2 bases. Per germline, CDR1 SGHNT and CDR2 YYREEE (reference sequence). The CDR3 runs 16 residues. The CDR3 protein is CASSLGTSGDTDTQYF. In DNA, the CDR3 is TGTGCCAGCAGCTTGGGTACTAGCGGTGACACAGATACGCAGTATTTT.

Remarks on this clonotype: With a much larger clone just one base away, this may be a read error. The rearrangement joins TRBV12-3 or TRBV12-4 to TRBJ2-2; 7 bases align to TRBD2. The V gene end was trimmed by 6 bases and the J gene end by 1 base; junction bases not matched to a gene: 5. The CDR3 length is 15 residues. DNA of the CDR3: TGTGCCAGCAGAGGACTAGTTGGGAACACCGGGGAGCTGTTTTTT. Protein product: CASRGLVGNTGELFF.

Concerning this clonotype: Just one base apart from a much larger clone, this may be a read error. The CDR3 ends on some other residue instead of the conserved phenylalanine or tryptophan, so this is likely a read error. The chain uses TRBV5-1 and TRBJ2-7; weak D call: TRBD1 (5 bases). Germline assignment: CDR1 SGHRS and CDR2 YFSETQ. The CDR3 contains 12 residues. Trimming left V 3 bases short and J 2 bases short, with 6 bases between. The CDR3 protein is CASSSGTYEQYS. CDR3 DNA: TGCGCCAGCAGCTCAGGGACCTACGAGCAGTACTCC.

About this clonotype itself: It may be a read error: a sequence one base away is much more abundant. The V gene is TRBV4-2, the J gene TRBJ2-7; TRBD1 is a possible D gene (6 bases). The CDR3 contains 13 residues. CDR1 is LGHNA, CDR2 YNFKEQ, per germline. Trimming stripped 2 bases from V and 3 bases from J, with 8 bases between. Here the CDR3 DNA reads TGTGCCAGCAGCCAATCAGGGGTCTACGAGCAGTACTTC. The encoded protein is CASSQSGVYEQYF.

Remarks on this clonotype: Compared with germline, one end of the junction differs, possibly owing to a read error. The chain couples TRBV11-1 to TRBJ2-3; 8 nucleotides agree with TRBD2. The CDR3 consists of 15 residues. Per the germline V gene, CDR1 is SGHAT and CDR2 is FQDESV (reference sequence). CDR3 protein: CASCFPGGRANTQYF. In nucleotides, the CDR3 is TGTGCCAGCTGCTTCCCGGGAGGGCGAGCAAATACGCAGTATTTT.

The genes are TRBV11-2 and TRBJ2-3; D remains ambiguous. V was shortened by 5 bases and J by 4 bases, with 13 bases between the two germline ends. The CDR3 runs to 14 residues. Germline CDR1 is SGHAT and CDR2 is FQNNGV. This CDR3 is CASSPGQTADTQYF. The CDR3 DNA reads as TGTGCCAGCAGCCCCGGGCAAACCGCAGATACGCAGTATTTT.

On this clonotype itself: With a much larger clone just one base away, this may be a read error. The V and J genes are TRBV6-5 and TRBJ2-7, with D tentatively TRBD2 (5 bases). Trimming removed 7 bases at V and 0 bases at J, with 13 bases between. The germline CDR1 and CDR2 sequences are MNHEY and SVGAGI. There are 14 residues in the CDR3. CDR3 nucleotides: TGTGCCAGCAATCCCGAAGGGAGCTCCTACGAGCAGTACTTC. Its translation is CASNPEGSSYEQYF.

As concerns this clonotype: Since a much larger clone is just one base distant, this may be a read error. The chain combines TRBV11-1 with TRBJ2-5; TRBD2 agrees at 15 bases. Germline V gene sequence: CDR1 SGHAT, CDR2 FQDESV (reference sequence). The CDR3 has 18 amino acids. Trimming removed 5 bases from V and 3 bases from J; junction bases left unmatched: 10. The CDR3 is CASSDGLAGGPMKETQYF. CDR3 DNA sequence: TGTGCCAGCAGCGACGGACTAGCGGGAGGGCCAATGAAAGAGACCCAGTACTTC.

To note about this clonotype: A much larger clone differs by one base, so this may be a read error. The chain couples TRBV6-1 to TRBJ2-7, with TRBD1 matching 9 bases. The CDR3 loop spans 15 amino acids. CDR1 MNHNS and CDR2 SASEGT come from the germline V gene. The CDR3 sequence: CACSEFGTGTYEQYF. The DNA for the CDR3 is TGTGCCTGCAGTGAATTTGGGACAGGGACCTACGAGCAGTACTTC.

The table lists this clonotype with many counts. The CDR3 is CASSFGLAGGPGETQYF. The CDR3 coding sequence is TGCGCCAGCAGCTTTGGACTAGCGGGAGGCCCCGGGGAGACCCAGTACTTC. V and J are TRBV5-1 and TRBJ2-5, with 14 bases identical to TRBD2. This CDR3 has 17 amino acids. J lost 5 bases, V lost 2 bases, and 8 bases had no gene match. Germline-derived CDR1 and CDR2 are SGHRS and YFSETQ.

A note on this clonotype: This may arise from a read error, as a much more abundant clone is one base away. As DNA, the CDR3 is TGTGCCAGCAGCTTGGGCAGTAGCATGGGCCCTCGGCATTACTTC. Protein: CASSLGSSMGPRHYF. V is TRBV7-8 and J is TRBJ2-7, with D uncertain. This CDR3 comprises 15 residues. V lost 3 bases and J 13 bases, leaving 25 bases between the germline ends. The germline V gene encodes CDR1 SGHVS and CDR2 FQNEAQ.